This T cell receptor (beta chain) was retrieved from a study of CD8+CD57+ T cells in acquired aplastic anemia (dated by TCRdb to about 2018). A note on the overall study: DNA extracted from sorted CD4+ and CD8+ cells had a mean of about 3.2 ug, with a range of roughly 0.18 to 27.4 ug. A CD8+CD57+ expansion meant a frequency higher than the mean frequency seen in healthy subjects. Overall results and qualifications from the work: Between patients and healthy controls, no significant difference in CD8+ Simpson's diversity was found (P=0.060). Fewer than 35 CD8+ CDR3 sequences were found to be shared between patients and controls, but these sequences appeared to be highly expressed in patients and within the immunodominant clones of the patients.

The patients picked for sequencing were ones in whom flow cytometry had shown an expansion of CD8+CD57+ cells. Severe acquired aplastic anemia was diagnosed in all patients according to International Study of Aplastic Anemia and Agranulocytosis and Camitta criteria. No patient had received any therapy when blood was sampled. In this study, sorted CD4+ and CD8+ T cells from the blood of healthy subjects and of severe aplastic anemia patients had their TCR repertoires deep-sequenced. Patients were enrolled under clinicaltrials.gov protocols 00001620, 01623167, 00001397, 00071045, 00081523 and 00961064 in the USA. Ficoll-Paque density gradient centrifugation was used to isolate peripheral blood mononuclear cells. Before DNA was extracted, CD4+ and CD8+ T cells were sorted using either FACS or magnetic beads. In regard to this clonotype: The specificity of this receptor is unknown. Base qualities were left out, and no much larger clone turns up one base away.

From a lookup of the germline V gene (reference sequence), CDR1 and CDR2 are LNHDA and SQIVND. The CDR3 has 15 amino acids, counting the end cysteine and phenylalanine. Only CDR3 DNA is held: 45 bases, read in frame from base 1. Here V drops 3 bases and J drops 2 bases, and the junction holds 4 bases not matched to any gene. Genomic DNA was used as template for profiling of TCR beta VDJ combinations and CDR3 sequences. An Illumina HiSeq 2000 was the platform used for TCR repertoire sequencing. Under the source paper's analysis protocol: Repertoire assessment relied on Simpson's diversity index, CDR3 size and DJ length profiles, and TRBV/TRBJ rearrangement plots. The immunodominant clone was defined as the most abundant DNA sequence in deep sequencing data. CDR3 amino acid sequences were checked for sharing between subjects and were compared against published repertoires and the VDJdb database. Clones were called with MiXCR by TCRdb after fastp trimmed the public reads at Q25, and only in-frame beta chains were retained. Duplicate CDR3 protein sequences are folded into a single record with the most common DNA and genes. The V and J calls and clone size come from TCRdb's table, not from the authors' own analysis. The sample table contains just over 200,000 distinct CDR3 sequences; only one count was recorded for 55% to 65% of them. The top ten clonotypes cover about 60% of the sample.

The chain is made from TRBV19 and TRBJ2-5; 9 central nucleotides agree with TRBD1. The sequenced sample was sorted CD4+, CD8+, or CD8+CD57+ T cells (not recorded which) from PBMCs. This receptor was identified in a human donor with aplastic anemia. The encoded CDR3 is CASSMGTGYQETQYF. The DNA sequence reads TGTGCCAGTAGTATGGGGACAGGGTATCAAGAGACCCAGTACTTC.